This T cell receptor (beta chain) was recovered during a study of blood T cell repertoires in COVID-19. Assay: immunoSEQ multiplex PCR; the TCRdb copy retains only in-frame clones and omits some. The sample has nearly 200,000 clones; around 90% are singletons. CDR3 length: 14 amino acids. V was shortened by 3 bases and J by 9 bases, with 16 bases between the two germline ends. Germline V gene sequence: CDR1 SGHDT, CDR2 YYEEEE. The J gene is TRBJ2-1, the V gene TRBV5-6; D not certain. This TCR was recovered from a woman younger than 35 who had recovered from COVID-19. The sample comprised PBMCs or T cells enriched from blood (not recorded which). The CDR3 nucleotides read TGTGCCAGCAGCTCCCCTAGTGGCGTTAGTGAGCAGTTCTTC. This translates into CASSSPSGVSEQFF.